Listed below are T cell receptor beta chains from one sample, sequenced in a study of brain T cells in children with intractable seizures. The repertoire was sequenced with immunoSEQ multiplex PCR; TCRdb's copy has only in-frame clones and lacks some. The data contain roughly 120,000 clones, around 94% of them singletons. The sequences come from peripheral blood, collected at surgery. These receptors were taken from a boy less than two years old with hemimegalencephaly and intractable seizures. The CDR3 runs from the conserved cysteine through the conserved F or W. A D gene is named only where the DNA matches it firmly. A row's size may be missing; if present it is once, few, many or a size class.

CDR3 DNA: TGTGCCAGCAGTTTGCCTGGACAGGGGGCGGGTGGCTACACCTTC
CDR3 protein: CASSLPGQGAGGYTF
V gene: TRBV28
D gene: TRBD1
clone size: NA
J gene: TRBJ1-2

CDR3 DNA: TGTGCCAGCAGTTACGCGGGGAAAGAGACCCAGTACTTC
CDR3 protein: CASSYAGKETQYF
V gene: TRBV6-6
D gene: NA
clone size: NA
J gene: TRBJ2-5

CDR3 DNA: TGTGCCAGCAGCTCGCCATGGGAGACCCAGTACTTC
CDR3 protein: CASSSPWETQYF
V gene: TRBV12-3/TRBV12-4
D gene: NA
clone size: NA
J gene: TRBJ2-5

CDR3 DNA: TGTGCCAGCAGTTTAGTTATTGGCTATCAGCCCCAGCATTTT
CDR3 protein: CASSLVIGYQPQHF
V gene: TRBV28
D gene: NA
clone size: NA
J gene: TRBJ1-5

CDR3 DNA: TGTGCCAGCAGCTTCTTGGCCAACCCGGGCCCCCATACGCAGTATTTT
CDR3 protein: CASSFLANPGPHTQYF
V gene: TRBV11-1
D gene: NA
clone size: NA
J gene: TRBJ2-3

CDR3 DNA: TGTGCCAGCAGTTTCACTGGGGGTGGCTACACCTTC
CDR3 protein: CASSFTGGGYTF
V gene: TRBV27
D gene: NA
clone size: NA
J gene: TRBJ1-2

CDR3 DNA: TGTGCCAGCAGACTAGGGGGGGTCGACAGGGTCCATGGTGAGCAGTTCTTC
CDR3 protein: CASRLGGVDRVHGEQFF
V gene: TRBV27
D gene: NA
clone size: once
J gene: TRBJ2-1

CDR3 DNA: TGTGCCTGGACAGGGAAAGATACGCAGTATTTT
CDR3 protein: CAWTGKDTQYF
V gene: TRBV30
D gene: NA
clone size: NA
J gene: TRBJ2-3

CDR3 DNA: TGCGCCAGCAGCTGGAGGGTGAACACTGAAGCTTTCTTT
CDR3 protein: CASSWRVNTEAFF
V gene: TRBV5-1
D gene: NA
clone size: NA
J gene: TRBJ1-1

CDR3 DNA: TGTGCCAGCAGTTTATACTGGTTGAGGGCCGCGGGCACAGATACGCAGTATTTT
CDR3 protein: CASSLYWLRAAGTDTQYF
V gene: TRBV27
D gene: NA
clone size: NA
J gene: TRBJ2-3

CDR3 DNA: TGTGCCAGCAGCTTAGTGGGGCCCTCTGGAAACACCATATATTTT
CDR3 protein: CASSLVGPSGNTIYF
V gene: TRBV7-8
D gene: NA
clone size: NA
J gene: TRBJ1-3

CDR3 DNA: TGTGCCAACCCCTTCCGGGACTTTGGTCGCGGGGACTACAATGAGCAGTTCTTC
CDR3 protein: CANPFRDFGRGDYNEQFF
V gene: TRBV6-4
D gene: NA
clone size: once
J gene: TRBJ2-1

CDR3 DNA: TGTGCCAGCAGCTTGAGCTCCCGGGTCAACTACGAGCAGTACTTC
CDR3 protein: CASSLSSRVNYEQYF
V gene: TRBV7-2
D gene: NA
clone size: NA
J gene: TRBJ2-7

CDR3 DNA: TGTGCCAGCAGCTTAGGCGCACTTTTAGTCCGGGAGACCCAGTACTTC
CDR3 protein: CASSLGALLVRETQYF
V gene: TRBV7-6
D gene: NA
clone size: NA
J gene: TRBJ2-5

CDR3 DNA: TGCGCCAGCAGCTTGGTAGTGGCGAGCGGCTCCTACAATGAGCAGTTCTTC
CDR3 protein: CASSLVVASGSYNEQFF
V gene: TRBV5-1
D gene: NA
clone size: NA
J gene: TRBJ2-1

CDR3 DNA: TGTGCCAGCAGTGAATTGGTGGGAGTGACAGATACGCAGTATTTT
CDR3 protein: CASSELVGVTDTQYF
V gene: TRBV25-1
D gene: NA
clone size: NA
J gene: TRBJ2-3

CDR3 DNA: TGTGCCTGGAGTATTAGGGAGCAGTACTTC
CDR3 protein: CAWSIREQYF
V gene: TRBV30
D gene: NA
clone size: once
J gene: TRBJ2-7

CDR3 DNA: TGTGCCAGCAGCCACCTCGGTGGTGAAGCTTTCTTT
CDR3 protein: CASSHLGGEAFF
V gene: TRBV5-5
D gene: NA
clone size: NA
J gene: TRBJ1-1

CDR3 DNA: TGTGCCAGCATGAGGGACCCTGAAGCTTTCTTT
CDR3 protein: CASMRDPEAFF
V gene: TRBV2
D gene: NA
clone size: NA
J gene: TRBJ1-1

CDR3 DNA: TGTGCCAGCTCACCCAGACACCCCTACGAGCAGTACTTC
CDR3 protein: CASSPRHPYEQYF
V gene: TRBV18
D gene: NA
clone size: NA
J gene: TRBJ2-7

CDR3 DNA: TGTGCCAGCAGCTGGGGCACTAGCGGAGCGGGGGATACGCAGTATTTT
CDR3 protein: CASSWGTSGAGDTQYF
V gene: TRBV7-3
D gene: TRBD2
clone size: once
J gene: TRBJ2-3

CDR3 DNA: TGTGCCAGCAGTTTATCTCAGGAAAGCGGGGCCTTCAGGACGGATACGCAGTATTTT
CDR3 protein: CASSLSQESGAFRTDTQYF
V gene: TRBV27
D gene: TRBD2
clone size: NA
J gene: TRBJ2-3

CDR3 DNA: TGTGCCAGCTCACCACTTACGACGGGGCCCCACTCTGGAAACACCATATATTTT
CDR3 protein: CASSPLTTGPHSGNTIYF
V gene: TRBV18
D gene: NA
clone size: NA
J gene: TRBJ1-3

CDR3 DNA: TGTGCCAGTAGTACACCTAATTGGGACAGGGGGCGAGCCGTCGGGAATGAGCAGTTCTTC
CDR3 protein: CASSTPNWDRGRAVGNEQFF
V gene: TRBV19
D gene: TRBD1
clone size: NA
J gene: TRBJ2-1

CDR3 DNA: TGTGCCAGCAGCCCCAGTCCAGGCATCCATGGCTACACCTTC
CDR3 protein: CASSPSPGIHGYTF
V gene: TRBV3-1/TRBV3-2
D gene: NA
clone size: few
J gene: TRBJ1-2

CDR3 DNA: TGTGCCAGCAGCGTGACATCAACTAATGAAAAACTGTTTTTT
CDR3 protein: CASSVTSTNEKLFF
V gene: TRBV9
D gene: NA
clone size: NA
J gene: TRBJ1-4

CDR3 DNA: TGTGCCAGTAGTGCTGGGAACACTGAAGCTTTCTTT
CDR3 protein: CASSAGNTEAFF
V gene: TRBV19
D gene: NA
clone size: NA
J gene: TRBJ1-1

CDR3 DNA: TGTGCCAGCTGTCCGGGGGCGTTGGAGTCCGGCGAGCAGTACTTC
CDR3 protein: CASCPGALESGEQYF
V gene: TRBV28
D gene: NA
clone size: NA
J gene: TRBJ2-7

CDR3 DNA: TGCGCCAGCAGCTTGGAGACAGGATTTTCCTACGAGCAGTACTTC
CDR3 protein: CASSLETGFSYEQYF
V gene: TRBV5-1
D gene: NA
clone size: once
J gene: TRBJ2-7

CDR3 DNA: TGTGCCATCAGGCCCGGGACAGGGGAGTACAATGAGCAGTTCTTC
CDR3 protein: CAIRPGTGEYNEQFF
V gene: TRBV10-3
D gene: TRBD1
clone size: NA
J gene: TRBJ2-1

CDR3 DNA: TGTGCCAGTAGTATAGTTGCGGGAGGGCCCTACGAGCAGTACTTC
CDR3 protein: CASSIVAGGPYEQYF
V gene: TRBV19
D gene: TRBD2
clone size: NA
J gene: TRBJ2-7

CDR3 DNA: TGTGCCAGCCGGGACGGTCACGAGCAGTACTTC
CDR3 protein: CASRDGHEQYF
V gene: TRBV25-1
D gene: NA
clone size: NA
J gene: TRBJ2-7

CDR3 DNA: TGTGCCAGCAGTTACAGGGTCGAAGTGCGAGAGACCCAGTACTTC
CDR3 protein: CASSYRVEVRETQYF
V gene: TRBV5-6
D gene: NA
clone size: NA
J gene: TRBJ2-5

CDR3 DNA: TGTGCCAGTAGTATTCCTCCACGGGGGGGCGGGAAAAATGAGCAGTTCTTC
CDR3 protein: CASSIPPRGGGKNEQFF
V gene: TRBV19
D gene: TRBD2
clone size: NA
J gene: TRBJ2-1

CDR3 DNA: TGTGCCAGCAGCCCCGGGTTGAGGACCCACGAGCAGTACTTC
CDR3 protein: CASSPGLRTHEQYF
V gene: TRBV4-2
D gene: NA
clone size: NA
J gene: TRBJ2-7

CDR3 DNA: TGCAGCGGCCAAGGCCTAGAGGGAGGTCGCACAGATACGCAGTATTTT
CDR3 protein: CSGQGLEGGRTDTQYF
V gene: TRBV29-1
D gene: NA
clone size: NA
J gene: TRBJ2-3

CDR3 DNA: TGTGCCAGCAGCCCCTCGGTGACAGGGTCCACAGATACGCAGTATTTT
CDR3 protein: CASSPSVTGSTDTQYF
V gene: TRBV5-6
D gene: TRBD1
clone size: NA
J gene: TRBJ2-3

CDR3 DNA: TGTGCCATCAGGAACAGGGCCAATCAGCCCCAGCATTTT
CDR3 protein: CAIRNRANQPQHF
V gene: TRBV10-3
D gene: NA
clone size: NA
J gene: TRBJ1-5

CDR3 DNA: TGTGCCAGCAGTTATGGGTTGGGGGCCCAAACCTACGAGCAGTACTTC
CDR3 protein: CASSYGLGAQTYEQYF
V gene: TRBV6-5
D gene: NA
clone size: NA
J gene: TRBJ2-7

CDR3 DNA: TGTGCCAGCTCACCACGGACAGATACGCAGTATTTT
CDR3 protein: CASSPRTDTQYF
V gene: TRBV18
D gene: NA
clone size: NA
J gene: TRBJ2-3

CDR3 DNA: TGTGCCAGCAGCCCGCCCCCCCGGTCGGACGAGCAGTACTTC
CDR3 protein: CASSPPPRSDEQYF
V gene: TRBV9
D gene: NA
clone size: NA
J gene: TRBJ2-7

CDR3 DNA: TGCGCCAGCAGCTTGGCAGTAGGCCGGCCGGGGGAGCTGTTTTTT
CDR3 protein: CASSLAVGRPGELFF
V gene: TRBV5-1
D gene: NA
clone size: NA
J gene: TRBJ2-2

CDR3 DNA: TGTGCCAGCAGCGTAGAAGGGACTAGACAGAAGCAGTTCTTC
CDR3 protein: CASSVEGTRQKQFF
V gene: TRBV9
D gene: TRBD2
clone size: NA
J gene: TRBJ2-1

CDR3 DNA: TGTGCCAGCAGCCAAGTTGATGAAAAACTGTTTTTT
CDR3 protein: CASSQVDEKLFF
V gene: TRBV4-2
D gene: NA
clone size: NA
J gene: TRBJ1-4

CDR3 DNA: TGTGCCAGCAGTCCGTTCACAAGACTAGCGGGGTACACCGGGGAGCTGTTTTTT
CDR3 protein: CASSPFTRLAGYTGELFF
V gene: TRBV28
D gene: TRBD2
clone size: NA
J gene: TRBJ2-2

CDR3 DNA: TGTGCCAGCACAACATCGGCCCTATTACAAGAGACCCAGTACTTC
CDR3 protein: CASTTSALLQETQYF
V gene: TRBV2
D gene: NA
clone size: NA
J gene: TRBJ2-5

CDR3 DNA: TGCGGTTCAGGACAGGGGTTAACTGAAGCTTTCTTT
CDR3 protein: CGSGQGLTEAFF
V gene: TRBV29-1
D gene: TRBD1
clone size: NA
J gene: TRBJ1-1

CDR3 DNA: TGCGCCAGCAGCTTGAGTGCGGCAGGGGGCGAGCAGTACTTC
CDR3 protein: CASSLSAAGGEQYF
V gene: TRBV5-1
D gene: TRBD1
clone size: once
J gene: TRBJ2-7

CDR3 DNA: TGTGCCAGCAGTGTTGGGGACAGCTTATTTTACGAGCAGTACTTC
CDR3 protein: CASSVGDSLFYEQYF
V gene: TRBV28
D gene: TRBD1
clone size: NA
J gene: TRBJ2-7